The present T cell receptor (beta chain) was sequenced within a study of T cells in Graves' hyperthyroidism and ophthalmopathy. This CDR3 has 12 amino acids. The ends were cut back, 6 bases at V and 8 bases at J, with 13 bases in the middle. Germline-derived CDR1 and CDR2 are MNHNS and SASEGT. Template material for amplifying TCR beta CDR3 regions consisted of RNA transcripts. HTBI primers were used for first-round RT-PCR of the TCR CDR3. TCRdb reanalysed the multiplex PCR reads using MiXCR and keeps one entry per CDR3 protein. Seen here are 300,000 to 450,000 distinct CDR3 sequences, just under 25% observed once, and the top ten hold around four fifths. Absent ophthalmopathy progression within 18 months defined stable Graves' hyperthyroidism.

The clonotype comes from a man in his fifties with Graves' hyperthyroidism. This chain links TRBV6-1 with TRBJ1-1, with D possibly TRBD1 on 6 matching bases. The specimen was blood. CDR3 in amino acids: CASRHRDGEAFF. In DNA form, the CDR3 reads TGTGCCAGCAGACACAGGGACGGCGAAGCTTTCTTT.